The 24 T cell receptor beta chains below come from one sample, sequenced in a study of T cells after yellow fever vaccination. TCRdb passed the 5' RACE reads through MiXCR, listing each CDR3 protein once. This table has approximately 150,000 distinct CDR3 sequences, 7.7% appearing once. The sample in question was CD4+ T cells sorted from PBMCs, obtained 5 days after the yellow fever booster vaccination. Every receptor here comes from a man aged 30-40 years who received the YFV17D yellow fever vaccine.

Ten or more counts support this clonotype. The chain uses TRBV20-1 and TRBJ2-5, with D possibly being TRBD1 (6 bases). The germline gives CDR1 DFQATT, CDR2 SNEGSKA (reference sequence). The CDR3 runs to 13 residues. V dropped 3 bases and J dropped 2 bases, with 10 bases sitting between them. The CDR3 loop is CSASQQGQETQYF. As DNA, the CDR3 is TGCAGTGCTAGCCAACAGGGTCAAGAGACCCAGTACTTC.

This clonotype appeared many times. The rearrangement uses TRBV5-1 and TRBJ2-3; the D call may be TRBD1 or TRBD2 (5 bases each). This CDR3 is built from 15 residues. Germline V gene sequence: CDR1 SGHRS, CDR2 YFSETQ. The V end lost 5 bases, the J end lost 1 base, and 14 bases lay between the germline ends. DNA of the CDR3: TGCGCCAGCAGTCCTGTAGGGGACCGCACAGATACGCAGTATTTT. Translated: CASSPVGDRTDTQYF.

This clonotype was seen repeatedly, ten times or more. The chain couples TRBV20-1 to TRBJ2-2, with 10 bases fitting TRBD1. Germline CDR1 DFQATT, CDR2 SNEGSKA (reference sequence). V lost 4 bases, J lost 4 bases, and 6 bases stayed unmatched. CDR3 length: 15 amino acids. The DNA of the CDR3 is TGCAGTGCTACAGTAGGGGACAGGGGCACCGGGGAGCTGTTTTTT. It encodes CSATVGDRGTGELFF.

This clonotype has ten or more counts. The V and J genes are TRBV4-3 and TRBJ2-2, with TRBD2 matching 7 bases. V gave up 0 bases and J gave up 1 base; unmatched junction bases: 8. The germline V gene encodes CDR1 LGHNA and CDR2 YSLEER. The CDR3 loop spans 18 amino acids. CDR3 amino acids: CASSQDRYSGLNTGELFF. DNA for the CDR3: TGCGCCAGCAGCCAAGATAGGTATAGCGGGTTGAACACCGGGGAGCTGTTTTTT.

This clonotype was recorded at least ten times. V gene TRBV7-3 combines with J gene TRBJ2-1; D perhaps matches TRBD2 (6 bases). V lost 2 bases and J 6 bases, leaving 14 bases between the germline ends. Germline values: CDR1 SGHTA, CDR2 FQGTGA. There are 15 residues in the CDR3. This CDR3 reads CASSLFAGNLNEQFF. The CDR3 DNA is TGTGCCAGCAGCTTATTTGCGGGGAACCTCAATGAGCAGTTCTTC.

This clonotype was recorded many times. The rearrangement links TRBV7-2 to TRBJ2-1; 10 positions agree with TRBD2. CDR3 length: 16 amino acids. The germline CDR1 and CDR2 sequences are SGHTA and FQGNSA. The J segment lost 4 bases and the V segment lost 0 bases, leaving 3 bases of the junction unmatched. This CDR3 is CASSLAEAGGYNEQFF. CDR3 DNA: TGTGCCAGCAGCTTAGCGGAAGCGGGAGGGTACAATGAGCAGTTCTTC.

This clonotype was recorded many times. The rearrangement uses TRBV12-3 or TRBV12-4 and TRBJ2-1, with 12 bases matching TRBD2. V dropped 5 bases and J dropped 9; count of bases not matched to a gene: 17. The CDR3 extends over 18 amino acids. The CDR3 DNA reads TGTGCCAGCAGTCATGGAAGGGGGGGACTAGCGGGCTATCGTGAGCAGTTCTTC. Residues: CASSHGRGGLAGYREQFF.

This clonotype has a count of ten or more. The chain joins TRBV6-2 or TRBV6-3 to TRBJ1-5; the D is unclear. The germline V and J ends were trimmed by 4 bases and 1 base, with 8 bases remaining between them. CDR3 length: 14 amino acids. Looked up from germline, CDR1 is MNHEY and CDR2 is SVGEGT. The CDR3 reads CASSSLQSNQPQHF. CDR3 DNA: TGTGCCAGCAGTTCCCTACAGAGCAATCAGCCCCAGCATTTT.

CDR3 DNA: TGTGCCAGCAGTTTCCCCCCCGGGGGAGGCCCGAGCACCCACTTGAAAATTTCCCAAGAGACCCAGTACTTC. It codes for CASSFPPGGGPSTHLKISQETQYF. The chain carries TRBV12-3 or TRBV12-4 and TRBJ2-5, with D perhaps matching TRBD2 (6 bases). The CDR3 covers 24 residues. The V end lost 3 bases, the J end lost 1 base, and 39 bases lay between the germline ends.

Ten or more counts support this clonotype. The chain employs TRBV29-1 and TRBJ2-1; 8 nucleotides line up with TRBD1. CDR3 length: 13 residues. The J segment lost 0 bases and the V segment lost 7 bases, leaving 2 bases of the junction unmatched. The germline V gene has CDR1 SQVTM and CDR2 ANQGSEA. CDR3 sequence (DNA): TGCAGCGGACAGGGGTACTCCTACAATGAGCAGTTCTTC. Protein sequence: CSGQGYSYNEQFF.

This sequence joins TRBV3-1 and TRBJ2-1; 16 bases are a match to TRBD2. Looked up from germline, CDR1 is LGHDT and CDR2 is YNNKEL (reference sequence). With V trimmed by 6 bases and J by 1 base, 6 bases remained unmatched. The CDR3 sequence is 18 residues long. CDR3 nucleotides: TGTGCCAGCAGTCCACCGGGACTAGCGGGAGGGTCCTACAATGAGCAGTTCTTC. This encodes CASSPPGLAGGSYNEQFF.

This clonotype came up many times. The J gene is TRBJ2-3, the V gene TRBV6-5; no clear D. The V gene lost 0 bases and the J gene lost 2 bases, with 3 bases spanning the gap. Germline CDR1 is MNHEY and CDR2 is SVGAGI. The CDR3 has 13 amino acids. CDR3: CASSYSVTDTQYF. CDR3 nucleotide sequence: TGTGCCAGCAGTTACTCTGTCACAGATACGCAGTATTTT.

The chain joins TRBV5-1 to TRBJ2-3, with 8 bases that match TRBD1. Looked up from germline, CDR1 is SGHRS and CDR2 is YFSETQ. Losses at the gene ends were 3 bases for V and 15 bases for J; bases not matched to a gene: 9. The CDR3 length is 12 residues. The CDR3 reads CASSSTGVGKYF. Here the CDR3 DNA reads TGCGCCAGCAGCTCGACAGGGGTGGGTAAATATTTT.

This clonotype was seen at least ten times. The rearrangement links TRBV5-1 to TRBJ2-3, with D possibly being TRBD1 or TRBD2 (5 bases each). The length of the CDR3 is 14 residues. CDR1 SGHRS and CDR2 YFSETQ come from the germline V gene. The germline V and J ends were trimmed by 2 bases and 0 bases, with 7 bases remaining between them. CDR3 residues: CASSFRDSTDTQYF. The CDR3 DNA reads TGCGCCAGCAGCTTCCGGGACAGCACAGATACGCAGTATTTT.

In this sample, this clonotype turned up many times. The chain is built from TRBV7-9 and TRBJ2-1; D may be TRBD1 (6 bases). The CDR3 is 15 amino acids. The V gene's germline CDR1 is SEHNR and CDR2 FQNEAQ (reference sequence). Between the trimmed V and J ends, which lost 7 bases and 6 bases, there was a span of 19 bases. The CDR3 protein is CASIGGLEMSNEQFF. DNA for the CDR3: TGTGCCAGCATTGGGGGCTTGGAGATGAGCAATGAGCAGTTCTTC.

V and J are TRBV5-5 and TRBJ2-1; 8 positions agree with TRBD2. Trimming took 4 bases from V and 5 from J; bases not matched to a gene: 14. This CDR3 is 17 amino acids long. Germline assignment: CDR1 SGHKS and CDR2 YYEKEE (reference sequence). CDR3 sequence reads: CASSRVSGSITHNEQFF. CDR3 sequence (DNA): TGTGCCAGCAGCCGCGTGAGCGGGAGTATAACCCACAATGAGCAGTTCTTC.

This clonotype came up many times. As DNA, the CDR3 is TGCAGCGCCGACAGGGGGGAAGGCTACACCTTC. This translates into CSADRGEGYTF. This rearrangement joins TRBV29-1 to TRBJ1-2; 9 nucleotides line up with TRBD1. Trimming cost V 7 bases and J 8 bases; bases outside gene matches: 5. This CDR3 has 11 amino acids. The germline V gene encodes CDR1 SQVTM and CDR2 ANQGSEA.

This clonotype was recorded many times. V is TRBV29-1 and J is TRBJ1-5; 12 bases are shared with TRBD1. There are 17 residues in the CDR3. Germline assignment: CDR1 SQVTM and CDR2 ANQGSEA. The junction had 9 bases not matched to a gene; V was cut back by 6 bases and J by 0 bases. CDR3 DNA: TGCAGCGTCAAGGGGACAGGGGGCGCGGTTAGCAATCAGCCCCAGCATTTT. This sequence encodes CSVKGTGGAVSNQPQHF.

This clonotype was picked up a small number of times. The rearrangement links TRBV5-1 to TRBJ1-1; no reliable D call. CDR1 SGHRS and CDR2 YFSETQ come from the germline V gene. The CDR3 spans 13 residues. V was pared by 1 base and J by 1 base, with 5 bases between. CDR3 sequence: CASSLPANTEAFF. In nucleotides, the CDR3 is TGCGCCAGCAGCTTGCCGGCGAACACTGAAGCTTTCTTT.

This clonotype came up many times. V and J are TRBV7-3 and TRBJ2-3, with D perhaps matching TRBD2 (6 bases). The CDR3 length is 15 residues. V lost 4 bases and J lost 6, with 17 bases in between. Germline values: CDR1 SGHTA, CDR2 FQGTGA. CDR3: CASSSRAGLVDTQYF. DNA of the CDR3: TGTGCCAGCAGCTCCCGGGCGGGACTGGTGGATACGCAGTATTTT.

About this clonotype itself: This may arise from a read error, as a much more abundant clone is one base away. The chain has TRBV6-7 and TRBJ2-1; TRBD1 matches at 8 bases. TRBV6-7 is annotated as an ORF whose role is uncertain. CDR3 length: 16 residues. CDR3 coding DNA: TGTGACAGCAGTCACCCCGGACAGGGAAACTACAATGAGCAGTTCTTC. Protein sequence: CDSSHPGQGNYNEQFF.

This clonotype was observed at least ten times. This chain links TRBV24-1 with TRBJ2-3, with D uncertain. There are 15 residues in the CDR3. V shed 4 bases and J shed 6 bases, with 16 bases lying between them. The germline gives CDR1 KGHDR, CDR2 SFDVKD. CDR3 in amino acids: CATSDPRGPGDTQYF. Here the CDR3 DNA reads TGTGCCACCAGTGACCCCCGTGGACCCGGGGATACGCAGTATTTT.

With regard to this clonotype: A much bigger clone sits one base away, suggesting this may be a read error. The V call is TRBV29-1, the J call TRBJ2-1; D remains ambiguous. Germline V gene sequence: CDR1 SQVTM, CDR2 ANQGSEA. The length of the CDR3 is 14 residues. The CDR3 sequence is CSVDAATEYNEHFF. The CDR3 DNA sequence: TGCAGCGTTGACGCCGCTACAGAGTACAATGAGCATTTCTTC.

The rearrangement links TRBV12-3 or TRBV12-4 to TRBJ2-1; D gene ambiguous. V lost 6 bases to trimming and J lost 5 bases, with 11 bases between them. This CDR3 is built from 13 residues. CDR3 loop: CASSPPKDNEQFF. CDR3 in DNA: TGTGCCAGCAGCCCACCGAAAGACAATGAGCAGTTCTTC.